These 32 T cell receptor beta chains came from one sample sequenced in a study of T cells in Graves' hyperthyroidism and ophthalmopathy. Regions amplified from RNA transcripts were the TCR beta CDR3 regions. The TCR CDR3 first-round RT-PCR relied on the HTBI primer set. Via MiXCR, TCRdb re-called the multiplex PCR reads, giving one row per CDR3 protein. The sample yields about 610,000 distinct CDR3 sequences, under 15% seen once. The sample consisted of blood. The receptors were sampled from a woman between 40 and 50 years old with Graves' ophthalmopathy.

This clonotype turned up a few times. The chain carries TRBV20-1 and TRBJ1-1; D ambiguous. The CDR3 is made up of 13 amino acids. Germline V gene sequence: CDR1 DFQATT, CDR2 SNEGSKA (reference sequence). Trimming left V 0 bases short and J 6 bases short, with 11 bases between. The CDR3 region has the DNA TGCAGTGCTAGAGAGGTAGCGGGCGCTGAAGCTTTCTTT. Its protein product is CSAREVAGAEAFF.

V usage is TRBV29-1 and J usage is TRBJ1-2; D is perhaps TRBD1 (5 bases). Germline V gene lookup returns CDR1 SQVTM and CDR2 ANQGSEA. The CDR3 is 14 amino acids. V was cut by 4 bases and J by 5 bases, with 17 bases left in between. CDR3 sequence: CSVGSAGHGYGYTF. CDR3 bases: TGCAGCGTTGGGTCGGCAGGGCATGGGTATGGCTACACCTTC.

This clonotype was counted ten times or more. The rearrangement joins TRBV29-1 to TRBJ2-7, with 11 bases aligning to TRBD1. The junction had 8 bases not matched to a gene; V was cut back by 7 bases and J by 3 bases. The CDR3 runs 14 residues. The germline gives CDR1 SQVTM, CDR2 ANQGSEA. The CDR3 sequence: CSALGQGGGYEQYF. As DNA, the CDR3 is TGCAGCGCCTTGGGACAGGGGGGTGGCTACGAGCAGTACTTC.

This clonotype was seen repeatedly, ten times or more. The rearrangement links TRBV12-3 or TRBV12-4 to TRBJ2-7; TRBD2 aligns across 8 bases. J lost 3 bases, V lost 3 bases, and 19 bases had no gene match. CDR3 length: 19 residues. CDR3 in DNA: TGTGCCAGCAGTTTCCGGGGGGGAGGGCCCTCTCCCAACCGCTACGAGCAGTACTTC. It codes for CASSFRGGGPSPNRYEQYF.

This clonotype was counted ten times or more. The rearrangement uses TRBV11-2 and TRBJ2-7, with D possibly TRBD2 on 6 matching bases. This CDR3 region has 15 residues. V was clipped by 2 bases and J by 3 bases, with 14 bases between them. Per the germline V gene, CDR1 is SGHAT and CDR2 is FQNNGV. The CDR3 spells CASSLSRDSIYEQYF. CDR3 DNA sequence: TGTGCCAGCAGCTTAAGTCGGGACTCCATCTACGAGCAGTACTTC.

This clonotype appeared many times. The V call is TRBV6-2 or TRBV6-3, the J call TRBJ2-6; unclear D gene. CDR1 is MNHEY and CDR2 is SVGEGT in the germline V gene. The CDR3 spans 15 residues. Trimming took 0 bases from V and 0 from J, leaving 3 bases between them. CDR3 nucleotide sequence: TGTGCCAGCAGTTACTCGAACTCTGGGGCCAACGTCCTGACTTTC. Protein sequence: CASSYSNSGANVLTF.

The chain is built from TRBV28 and TRBJ1-1, with TRBD1 identical over 8 bases. After removal of 2 bases from V and 10 bases from J, the junction contained 3 bases not matched to a gene. Looked up from germline, CDR1 is MDHEN and CDR2 is SYDVKM. The CDR3 runs 12 residues. The CDR3 DNA reads TGTGCCAGCAGTTTACCAGGGGGCCGAGCTTTCTTT. Its translation: CASSLPGGRAFF.

This clonotype was seen more than once but under ten times. CDR3 amino acids: CASIISKRDGGPMVAQYF. CDR3 in DNA: TGTGCCAGCATCATAAGTAAGCGGGACGGAGGGCCAATGGTGGCCCAGTACTTC. The rearrangement links TRBV11-1 to TRBJ2-5, with 7 bases matching TRBD2. Germline CDR1 and CDR2: SGHAT and FQDESV (reference sequence). There are 18 residues in the CDR3. The trim removed 7 bases at V and 9 bases at J, leaving 26 bases unmatched.

The sample holds many counts of this clonotype. The chain links TRBV28 to TRBJ2-7, with unresolved D. This CDR3 contains 14 residues. The V gene lost 3 bases and the J gene lost 4 bases, with 13 bases spanning the gap. Germline CDR1 and CDR2: MDHEN and SYDVKM. CDR3 sequence reads: CASSFTHSEYEQYF. CDR3 nucleotide sequence: TGTGCCAGCAGTTTTACCCATTCCGAATACGAGCAGTACTTC. The whole variable domain, filled in from reference TRBV28 and TRBJ2-7, reads DVKVTQSSRYLVKRTGEKVFLECVQDMDHENMFWYRQDPGLGLRLIYFSYDVKMKEKGDIPEGYSVSREKKERFSLILESASTNQTSMYLCASSFTHSEYEQYFGPGTRLTVT.

This clonotype has ten or more counts. The chain links TRBV12-3 or TRBV12-4 to TRBJ1-1; D uncertain. This CDR3 comprises 12 residues. The V end was cut by 6 bases, the J end by 9 bases, with 14 bases between. The CDR3: CASRNSYSKAFF. Here the CDR3 DNA reads TGTGCCAGCAGGAACAGTTACAGCAAAGCTTTCTTT.

The chain uses TRBV28 and TRBJ2-7; a possible D gene is TRBD1 (6 bases). This CDR3 is 15 amino acids long. CDR1 is MDHEN and CDR2 is SYDVKM in the germline V gene. Trimming took off 6 bases at V and 2 bases at J, with 17 bases between the two ends. This CDR3 reads CASSLDSSGAYEQYF. CDR3 bases: TGTGCCAGCAGCCTGGATTCGTCAGGGGCCTACGAGCAGTACTTC.

In this sample, this clonotype turned up many times. V gene TRBV28 combines with J gene TRBJ1-1, with a weak D call TRBD1 (5 bases). The V end lost 5 bases, the J end lost 4 bases, and 17 bases lay between the germline ends. The CDR3 length is 15 residues. Germline V gene lookup returns CDR1 MDHEN and CDR2 SYDVKM. Here the CDR3 reads CASSPMTAAVTEAFF. CDR3 nucleotides: TGTGCCAGCAGTCCAATGACAGCGGCGGTCACTGAAGCTTTCTTT.

This clonotype came up many times. The V call is TRBV28, the J call TRBJ2-7; possibly TRBD1 for D (6 bases). V was cut by 7 bases and J by 3 bases, with 10 bases left in between. Germline CDR1 and CDR2: MDHEN and SYDVKM. The CDR3 covers 12 residues. Written as DNA, the CDR3 is TGTGCCAGCAAGGGGGAGCACTACGAGCAGTACTTC. Its translation: CASKGEHYEQYF. Full variable domain (missing parts from reference TRBV28 and TRBJ2-7): DVKVTQSSRYLVKRTGEKVFLECVQDMDHENMFWYRQDPGLGLRLIYFSYDVKMKEKGDIPEGYSVSREKKERFSLILESASTNQTSMYLCASKGEHYEQYFGPGTRLTVT.

This clonotype was observed a few times. The chain has TRBV2 and TRBJ2-7; 8 bases fit TRBD1. CDR3 length: 14 residues. The trim removed 3 bases at V and 3 bases at J, leaving 4 bases unmatched. The germline CDR1 and CDR2 sequences are SNHLY and FYNNEI. CDR3 in amino acids: CASSDRDRYYEQYF. CDR3 nucleotide sequence: TGTGCCAGCAGTGACAGGGACAGGTACTACGAGCAGTACTTC.

Ten or more counts support this clonotype. J is TRBJ2-1 and V is TRBV6-5, with D perhaps TRBD1 (5 bases). V lost 5 bases to trimming and J lost 8 bases, with 13 bases between them. Per germline, CDR1 MNHEY and CDR2 SVGAGI. The CDR3 is 13 amino acids. The CDR3 loop reads CASSPFQGDEQFF. The DNA of the CDR3 is TGTGCCAGCAGTCCCTTCCAGGGTGATGAGCAGTTCTTC.

This clonotype was found many times. The rearrangement uses TRBV29-1 and TRBJ2-5; 7 bases line up with TRBD2. After removal of 4 bases from V and 4 bases from J, the junction contained 6 bases not matched to a gene. CDR1 is SQVTM, CDR2 ANQGSEA, per germline. CDR3 length equals 13 residues. The CDR3 spells CSVVTAGRETQYF. In nucleotides, the CDR3 is TGCAGCGTTGTAACAGCGGGAAGAGAGACCCAGTACTTC.

There are many counts of this clonotype. This sequence joins TRBV7-2 and TRBJ2-7, with D maybe TRBD1 (6 bases). Germline V gene sequence: CDR1 SGHTA, CDR2 FQGNSA. The CDR3 has 14 residues. The germline V and J ends were trimmed by 5 bases and 2 bases, with 13 bases remaining between them. As DNA, the CDR3 is TGTGCCAGCAGCGCCGACCGGGACACCTACGAGCAGTACTTC. Its translation is CASSADRDTYEQYF.

This clonotype showed up just a few times. This rearrangement joins TRBV7-2 to TRBJ2-7; no definite D call. The V and J ends lost 1 base and 6 bases respectively, with 10 bases between them. The CDR3 runs 13 residues. Germline CDR1 reads SGHTA; CDR2 reads FQGNSA. The CDR3 nucleotides read TGTGCCAGCAGCTTAGTGAGGTCGGGCGAGCAGTACTTC. Its protein is CASSLVRSGEQYF.

The V call is TRBV19, the J call TRBJ1-1; 7 positions match TRBD1. The V gene end was trimmed by 6 bases and the J gene end by 0 bases; junction bases not matched to a gene: 4. Per the germline V gene, CDR1 is LNHDA and CDR2 is SQIVND (reference sequence). The CDR3 is 14 residues long. CDR3 nucleotide sequence: TGTGCCAGTAGGCGTGACAGGGTGAACACTGAAGCTTTCTTT. This codes for CASRRDRVNTEAFF.

This clonotype appeared many times. The chain couples TRBV28 to TRBJ2-7, with D possibly matching TRBD1 (6 bases). Trimming removed 2 bases from V and 5 bases from J, with 10 bases in between. Germline V gives CDR1 MDHEN, CDR2 SYDVKM. The CDR3 is 13 residues long. The CDR3 spells CASSLQGYDEQYF. The DNA of the CDR3 is TGTGCCAGCAGTTTACAGGGGTACGACGAGCAGTACTTC.

At least ten counts were recorded for this clonotype. At one end the junction does not follow the germline gene, possibly because of a read error. V gene TRBV29-1 combines with J gene TRBJ1-1; a weak D match, TRBD1 (5 bases). Germline V gene sequence: CDR1 SQVTM, CDR2 ANQGSEA. The CDR3 extends over 13 amino acids. CDR3 amino acids: CSVAAVVDTEALF. Written as DNA, the CDR3 is TGCAGCGTTGCGGCTGTGGTGGACACTGAAGCTCTCTTT.

This clonotype was counted once. One base away lies a much larger clone, so this may be a sequencing read error. The chain carries TRBV11-2 and TRBJ1-3, with 7 bases aligning to TRBD1. Germline loops: CDR1 SGHAT, CDR2 FQNNGV. The CDR3 has 18 amino acids. CDR3 coding DNA: TGTGCCAGCAGCTTAATCACAGGGGACTACACCTCTGGAAACAGCATATATTTT. It specifies CASSLITGDYTSGNSIYF.

This clonotype has at least ten counts. V gene TRBV20-1 combines with J gene TRBJ2-7, with D possibly being TRBD2 (5 bases). From germline, CDR1 is DFQATT and CDR2 SNEGSKA (reference sequence). The CDR3 spans 13 residues. Deletions cut 1 base from V and 0 bases from J, with 7 bases between. DNA of the CDR3: TGCAGTGCTAGAGGGGAGCGCTCCTACGAGCAGTACTTC. It codes for CSARGERSYEQYF.

This clonotype was recorded a few times. The V gene is TRBV19, the J gene TRBJ2-7; 11 positions match TRBD1. CDR3 size: 15 residues. V was pared by 7 bases and J by 2 bases, with 7 bases of the junction left unmatched. CDR1 LNHDA and CDR2 SQIVND come from the germline V gene (reference sequence). The CDR3 loop reads CASTPEGQGAYEQYF. The CDR3 DNA sequence: TGTGCCAGTACCCCGGAGGGACAGGGGGCCTACGAGCAGTACTTC.

This clonotype has at least ten counts. This chain joins TRBV6-5 and TRBJ1-5; a possible D gene is TRBD1 (5 bases). Trimming cost V 4 bases and J 10 bases, with 17 bases left between them. Germline-derived CDR1 and CDR2 are MNHEY and SVGAGI. CDR3 size: 14 residues. Written as DNA, the CDR3 is TGTGCCAGCAGTTTAAAAGGGAGGGGAGGACCCCAGCATTTT. Its translation is CASSLKGRGGPQHF.

This clonotype was recorded many times. The chain carries TRBV20-1 and TRBJ1-2; weak D call: TRBD1 (6 bases). V gave up 3 bases and J gave up 2 bases, with 13 bases separating them. Germline V gene data show CDR1 as DFQATT and CDR2 as SNEGSKA (reference sequence). This CDR3 region has 14 residues. The CDR3 nucleotides are TGCAGTGCTAGGAAGGGGGGGCAGAACTATGGCTACACCTTC. The encoded protein is CSARKGGQNYGYTF.

This clonotype was detected many times. V gene TRBV7-2 combines with J gene TRBJ1-2; D call uncertain. The CDR3 is made up of 12 amino acids. Germline V gives CDR1 SGHTA, CDR2 FQGNSA. V shed 6 bases and J shed 10 bases, with 15 bases lying between them. The DNA of the CDR3 is TGTGCCAGCAGAATAGGAGAAGGGTCCTACACCTTC. Translation: CASRIGEGSYTF.

This clonotype was counted a few times. The J gene is TRBJ2-3, the V gene TRBV18, with TRBD2 identical over 7 bases. V dropped 3 bases and J dropped 0; count of bases not matched to a gene: 3. The CDR3 extends over 15 amino acids. CDR1 KGHSH and CDR2 LQKENI come from the germline V gene. The CDR3 here is CASSPASGSTDTQYF. The CDR3 nucleotides read TGTGCCAGCTCACCGGCTAGCGGAAGCACAGATACGCAGTATTTT.

This clonotype was seen a few times. The CDR3 nucleotides are TGTGCCAGCAGTGTAGCGGGGTGGGAGACCCAGTACTTC. It yields the protein CASSVAGWETQYF. V and J are TRBV28 and TRBJ2-5; the match to TRBD2 covers 8 bases. The germline V gene encodes CDR1 MDHEN and CDR2 SYDVKM. Trimming at V came to 5 bases and at J to 5 bases, leaving 4 bases not matched to a gene. CDR3 length equals 13 residues.

On this clonotype itself: A much larger clonotype is one base distant, so this may be a read error. V usage is TRBV19 and J usage is TRBJ1-5; no clear D gene. The germline CDR1 and CDR2 sequences are LNHDA and SQIVND (reference sequence). V shed 1 base and J shed 3 bases, with 10 bases lying between them. The CDR3 extends over 15 amino acids. CDR3 protein: CASSIARRPNQPQHF. The CDR3 DNA is TGTGCCAGTAGTATAGCCAGGCGACCCAATCAGCCCCAGCATTTT.

This clonotype was picked up many times. The chain employs TRBV7-3 and TRBJ2-7; 8 nucleotides line up with TRBD2. This CDR3 is 14 amino acids long. V lost 6 bases and J lost 6; bases outside the gene matches: 10. Germline V lookup: CDR1 SGHTA, CDR2 FQGTGA. The CDR3 nucleotides read TGTGCCAGCAGTCCTACCGGGACTAGGGGCGAGCAGTACTTC. Translated: CASSPTGTRGEQYF.

This clonotype was seen more than once but under ten times. The CDR3 sequence is CASSLSKGMSDTIYF. For the CDR3, the DNA is TGTGCCAGCAGCTTAAGCAAGGGGATGTCGGACACCATATATTTT. The genes are TRBV11-2 and TRBJ1-3; tentatively, D is TRBD1 (5 bases). The CDR3 runs to 15 residues. V was shortened by 2 bases and J by 8 bases, with 16 bases between the two germline ends. The V gene's germline CDR1 is SGHAT and CDR2 FQNNGV.